One TCR beta chain is described in this entry. Its antigen specificity is not known. From each donor, a roughly 2.5 ml peripheral blood sample was drawn into PAXgene tubes and stored at -80 degrees C. Total RNA was isolated from whole blood with the PAXgene blood miRNA kit on an automated QIAcube, without T cell sorting. Deep TCRalpha and TCRbeta repertoire profiling with unique molecular barcoding was performed on peripheral blood of monozygotic twin pairs concordant or discordant for inflammatory bowel disease. Smoking habits were recorded for all twin pairs, and individuals were classified as current, former or never smokers. The data were taken from a study of monozygotic twins with inflammatory bowel disease (dated by TCRdb to between 2018 and 2021). Broadly, across the study: The full study comprised around 28 monozygotic twin pairs: nine German pairs (four IBD-concordant, five IBD-discordant) and 19 IBD-discordant Danish pairs. The search for disease-associated traits relied mainly on comparing IBD patients with their genetically identical healthy co-twins within discordant pairs. Each individual had, on average, about 151 000 unique TCRalpha sequences and 181 000 unique TCRbeta sequences available for analysis.

Looking up the germline V gene (reference sequence) yields CDR1 LNHDA and CDR2 SQIVND. The CDR3, from cysteine to phenylalanine, totals 14 residues. Nucleotide data are not available. General conclusions and limits of the study: Distinction between different T cell subtypes could not be achieved in the analysis. Repertoire similarity did not differ between concordant and discordant twins, which could be due to limited statistical power. No single strong signal or clonotype linked to IBD turned up in the results, so the idea that one exists was not supported. Compared with healthy twins, IBD patients shared fewer clonotypes with other individuals, and the difference was most pronounced in patients with signs of disease activity. A decrease in TCRbeta repertoire diversity, as measured by inverse Simpson index, was observed in IBD patients compared with their healthy co-twins. Because patients received different immunosuppressive treatments, the repertoires may have picked up extra background noise and variability between individuals.

Library preparation was by 5' RACE. Each TCR library was prepared from about 4,000 ng of total RNA. For each sample, cDNA was synthesized in eight separate reactions using SMARTScribe reverse transcriptase. Unique molecular identifiers containing a 6-nucleotide sample barcode were introduced through template switching during cDNA synthesis. Amplification of TCRalpha and TCRbeta cDNA involved two nested PCRs of about 15 and 9 cycles, and each PCR was followed by bead purification. Before amplification, cDNA was treated with uracil DNA-glycosylase and purified using the QIAquick PCR purification kit. The second PCR added Illumina TruSeq-compatible adapters along with sample-specific barcodes. Library quality and concentration were assessed using TapeStation and Qubit, and approximately 5 ng of each library was pooled. Pooled libraries were sequenced on an Illumina HiSeq2500 single-index Rapid Run with 2 x 100 bp reads and custom sequencing primers. Turning to the authors' computational methods: MiGEC version 1.2.6 was used for UMI-based consensus assembly, which corrected PCR and sequencing errors. V(D)J alignment, clonotype assembly and CDR3 extraction were performed with MiXCR version 2.1.1. Gene usage, clonotype sharing and MAIT/NKT TCR abundance were normalised by analysing the top 1000, 10 000 and 20 000 clonotypes per sample. After downsampling to 27 000 UMIs, diversity was calculated as the inverse Simpson index using the vegan R package. Paired Mann-Whitney U tests were applied to discordant twin pairs, and Benjamini-Hochberg correction was used for multiple testing. TCRdb reprocessed the raw reads; every CDR3 protein sequence is a single record, and DNA is not supplied. The V and J calls were not made by the authors but by TCRdb's processing. The sample's records list hundreds of thousands of distinct CDR3 sequences. The ten largest clonotypes hold 2% to 3% of the sample.

What was sequenced was blood. The V and J segments used are TRBV19 and TRBJ2-5. This clonotype originated in a human donor with ulcerative colitis or Crohn's disease, or a healthy co-twin of an affected twin (not recorded which). The CDR3 region reads CASSPNYLGETQYF.